The 28 T cell receptor beta chains in this list originate from one sample, sequenced in a study of breast tumors, draining lymph nodes, adjacent tissues. The lymph nodes were axillary draining lymph nodes from breast cancer patients. TCRdb called the multiplex PCR reads again in MiXCR, with one record for every CDR3 protein. The data hold 90,000 to 120,000 distinct CDR3 sequences, with 21% observed a single time. The material sequenced was axillary lymph node tissue. These receptors were obtained from a female donor with breast cancer. Some clones in this sample may be carry-over from other donors' samples.

The CDR3: CASSADRARAFF. The CDR3 coding sequence is TGTGCCAGCAGCGCGGACAGGGCTAGAGCTTTCTTT. This chain connects TRBV7-9 to TRBJ1-1, with 8 bases that match TRBD1. The V and J ends lost 5 bases and 10 bases, in that order; junction bases with no gene match: 6. The CDR3 extends over 12 amino acids. Germline lookup yields CDR1 SEHNR and CDR2 FQNEAQ (reference sequence).

The table lists this clonotype with many counts. The chain carries TRBV7-9 and TRBJ2-7, with TRBD1 as a possible D gene (6 bases). The CDR3 consists of 13 residues. Trimming cost V 3 bases and J 5 bases, with 11 bases left between them. CDR1 is SEHNR, CDR2 FQNEAQ, per germline (reference sequence). The CDR3 here is CASSFYRDHEQYF. DNA of the CDR3: TGTGCCAGCAGCTTCTACAGGGACCACGAGCAGTACTTC.

With regard to this clonotype: This may arise from a read error, as a much more abundant clone is one base away. The rearrangement links TRBV11-2 to TRBJ1-2; 10 bases align to TRBD1. CDR1 and CDR2 (germline): SGHAT, FQNNGV. The CDR3 sequence is 13 residues long. The CDR3 protein is CASRAGTGDGYIF. CDR3 coding DNA: TGTGCCAGCAGAGCCGGGACAGGGGATGGCTACATCTTC.

This clonotype occurred many times. The chain couples TRBV11-1 to TRBJ2-3, with 13 bases identical to TRBD2. With V trimmed by 0 bases and J by 6 bases, 9 bases remained unmatched. Germline CDR1 reads SGHAT; CDR2 reads FQDESV (reference sequence). The CDR3 is 18 amino acids. The CDR3 DNA sequence: TGTGCCAGCAGCTTAGCCCGGACTAGCGGGAGTCTAGGGGATACGCAGTATTTT. It translates to CASSLARTSGSLGDTQYF. Full variable domain (remainder filled in from reference TRBV11-1 and TRBJ2-3): EAEVAQSPRYKITEKSQAVAFWCDPISGHATLYWYRQILGQGPELLVQFQDESVVDDSQLPKDRFSAERLKGVDSTLKIQPAELGDSAMYLCASSLARTSGSLGDTQYFGPGTRLTVL.

This clonotype occurred many times. CDR3 sequence reads: CASATNERDTQYF. The CDR3 coding sequence is TGTGCCAGCGCGACCAACGAACGGGATACGCAGTATTTT. The chain is built from TRBV18 and TRBJ2-3; D gene unclear. There are 13 residues in the CDR3. Germline lookup yields CDR1 KGHSH and CDR2 LQKENI. Trimming left V 8 bases short and J 6 bases short, with 15 bases between.

With regard to this clonotype: One base away lies a much larger clone, so this may be a sequencing read error. The gene calls are TRBV13 and TRBJ1-2; D perhaps matches TRBD1 (5 bases). CDR1 and CDR2 (germline): PRHDT, FYEKMQ (reference sequence). CDR3 length equals 15 residues. CDR3 loop: CASSLNRDPNYSYTF. Written as DNA, the CDR3 is TGTGCCAGCAGCTTAAACCGGGACCCCAACTATAGCTACACCTTC.

The sample holds many counts of this clonotype. The chain links TRBV3-1 to TRBJ2-7; 12 positions match TRBD2. Per germline, CDR1 LGHDT and CDR2 YNNKEL (reference sequence). The CDR3 consists of 15 residues. Losses at the gene ends were 4 bases for V and 4 bases for J; bases not matched to a gene: 5. CDR3 in DNA: TGTGCCAGCAGCCCCCGGACTAGCGGGGTTTACGAGCAGTACTTC. It encodes CASSPRTSGVYEQYF.

J is TRBJ2-1 and V is TRBV27; TRBD2 matches at 12 bases. The J segment lost 2 bases and the V segment lost 1 base, leaving 3 bases of the junction unmatched. CDR3 length: 17 residues. Germline V gene data show CDR1 as MNHEY and CDR2 as SMNVEV (reference sequence). The CDR3 reads CASSLLASGRAYNEQFF. DNA of the CDR3: TGTGCCAGCAGTTTATTGGCTAGCGGGAGGGCCTACAATGAGCAGTTCTTC.

This clonotype was observed at least ten times. This sequence joins TRBV20-1 and TRBJ2-3; 7 nucleotides line up with TRBD2. There are 16 residues in the CDR3. Losses at the gene ends were 3 bases for V and 0 bases for J; bases not matched to a gene: 9. CDR1 is DFQATT, CDR2 SNEGSKA, per germline (reference sequence). CDR3 sequence (DNA): TGCAGTGCTAGTTTGGGAACTAGCGCGAGCACAGATACGCAGTATTTT. Its translation: CSASLGTSASTDTQYF.

Comments on this clonotype: Given a much more abundant clone one base away, this may be a read error. The V gene is TRBV6-5, the J gene TRBJ2-1, with TRBD1 as a possible D gene (6 bases). This CDR3 has 17 residues. Germline V lookup: CDR1 MNHEY, CDR2 SVGAGI. Here the CDR3 reads CAGSYGQPFGVRNEQFF. As DNA, the CDR3 is TGTGCCGGCAGTTACGGACAGCCATTTGGCGTGAGGAATGAGCAGTTCTTC.

This clonotype has a count of ten or more. The rearrangement uses TRBV3-1 and TRBJ1-2; TRBD1 is a possible D gene (5 bases). Germline V CDR1 and CDR2: LGHDT, YNNKEL (reference sequence). This CDR3 has 15 residues. V was pared by 7 bases and J by 8 bases, with 23 bases between. The chain's CDR3 is CASTTTGGTVGGYTF. The CDR3 DNA sequence: TGTGCCAGCACCACCACTGGGGGGACCGTGGGAGGCTACACCTTC.

This clonotype was counted at least ten times. The chain joins TRBV7-6 to TRBJ2-6, with D perhaps matching TRBD1 (5 bases). V lost 5 bases to trimming and J lost 0 bases, with 14 bases between them. Germline CDR1 reads SGHVS; CDR2 reads FNYEAQ. This CDR3 region has 17 residues. The CDR3 sequence: CASSPSSRVSGANVLTF. The CDR3 nucleotides are TGTGCCAGCAGCCCCTCTTCCAGGGTCTCTGGGGCCAACGTCCTGACTTTC.

This clonotype has ten or more counts. This rearrangement joins TRBV11-2 to TRBJ2-7, with unresolved D. Deletions cut 5 bases from V and 7 bases from J, with 9 bases between. CDR1 and CDR2 (germline): SGHAT, FQNNGV. The CDR3 is made up of 11 amino acids. In nucleotides, the CDR3 is TGTGCCAGCAGCCCGTCCTGGGAGCAGTACTTC. This gives the protein CASSPSWEQYF.

This clonotype has ten or more counts. V usage is TRBV7-2 and J usage is TRBJ2-2; D call uncertain. V was trimmed by 1 base and J by 7 bases, leaving 4 bases between them. The germline gives CDR1 SGHTA, CDR2 FQGNSA. The CDR3 loop spans 12 amino acids. The CDR3 nucleotides are TGTGCCAGCAGCTTAGTCGGCGGGGAGCTGTTTTTT. Its protein product is CASSLVGGELFF.

There are many counts of this clonotype. J is TRBJ2-7 and V is TRBV5-1; 14 positions agree with TRBD2. CDR3 length equals 15 residues. Germline V gene lookup returns CDR1 SGHRS and CDR2 YFSETQ. The V segment lost 3 bases and the J segment 8 bases; nucleotides outside the gene matches: 7. CDR3 in amino acids: CASSSGTSGSYKQYF. CDR3 nucleotides: TGCGCCAGCAGCTCGGGGACTAGCGGGAGTTATAAGCAGTACTTC.

The V call is TRBV29-1, the J call TRBJ2-4; D might be TRBD2 (5 bases). The V and J ends lost 0 bases and 2 bases respectively, with 11 bases between them. This CDR3 region has 15 residues. Germline CDR1 is SQVTM and CDR2 is ANQGSEA. DNA for the CDR3: TGCAGCGTTGAAGATCGGAGGTTAACCAAAAACATTCAGTACTTC. This codes for CSVEDRRLTKNIQYF.

This clonotype was seen ten or more times. The V call is TRBV5-1, the J call TRBJ2-7, with 7 bases matching TRBD1. The trim removed 4 bases at V and 7 bases at J, leaving 5 bases unmatched. CDR1 and CDR2 from the germline V gene are SGHRS and YFSETQ. The CDR3 is made up of 12 amino acids. The CDR3: CASSPGTVEQYF. CDR3 in DNA: TGCGCCAGCAGCCCCGGGACAGTTGAGCAGTACTTC.

There are many counts of this clonotype. The V and J genes are TRBV24-1 and TRBJ1-3; possible D gene TRBD1, 6 bases. V was clipped by 7 bases and J by 4 bases, with 10 bases between them. This CDR3 spans 13 amino acids. CDR1 and CDR2 (germline): KGHDR, SFDVKD. The CDR3 reads CATSHRAGNTIYF. For the CDR3, the DNA is TGTGCCACCAGCCACAGGGCCGGAAACACCATATATTTT.

This clonotype was seen many times. The chain recombines TRBV2 with TRBJ1-6, with D possibly TRBD1 on 5 matching bases. V was pared by 8 bases and J by 9 bases, with 17 bases between. The CDR3 is made up of 14 amino acids. The germline V gene encodes CDR1 SNHLY and CDR2 FYNNEI. The DNA of the CDR3 is TGTGCCAGCCTAGGGACGGCCCGGGGTTCACCCCTCCACTTT. It translates to CASLGTARGSPLHF.

This clonotype was observed many times. V is TRBV5-1 and J is TRBJ2-1; maybe TRBD2 (6 bases). The CDR3 has 15 residues. CDR1 is SGHRS and CDR2 is YFSETQ in the germline V gene. Trimming took off 4 bases at V and 6 bases at J, with 17 bases between the two ends. The CDR3 nucleotides read TGCGCCAGCAGCCTGGGCGTGGGGGGATTCAATGAGCAGTTCTTC. It is translated as CASSLGVGGFNEQFF.

The chain uses TRBV6-5 and TRBJ2-2; 10 bases map to TRBD2. There are 15 residues in the CDR3. The germline gives CDR1 MNHEY, CDR2 SVGAGI. The ends lost 6 bases at V and 2 bases at J; junction bases unmatched: 3. CDR3: CASRRTSGNTGELFF. The CDR3 DNA sequence: TGTGCCAGCAGAAGGACTAGCGGTAACACCGGGGAGCTGTTTTTT.

Many counts were recorded for this clonotype. The chain joins TRBV7-9 to TRBJ2-5, with 7 bases identical to TRBD1. V was pared by 5 bases and J by 4 bases, with 4 bases of the junction left unmatched. This CDR3 comprises 13 residues. Germline V lookup: CDR1 SEHNR, CDR2 FQNEAQ (reference sequence). The CDR3 DNA reads TGTGCCAGCAGCCCCACAGGGGTAGAGACCCAGTACTTC. This codes for CASSPTGVETQYF.

J is TRBJ2-2 and V is TRBV6-2 or TRBV6-3, with 7 bases aligning to TRBD2. Losses at the gene ends were 2 bases for V and 3 bases for J; bases not matched to a gene: 12. This CDR3 has 18 amino acids. Germline-derived CDR1 and CDR2 are MNHEY and SVGEGT. CDR3 protein: CASSYPPGREPYTGELFF. Here the CDR3 DNA reads TGTGCCAGCAGTTACCCTCCGGGGAGGGAGCCCTACACCGGGGAGCTGTTTTTT.

This clonotype was recorded at least ten times. The DNA is omitted, as the CDR3 cannot be located on it reliably, and the CDR3 follows TCRdb's listing. The chain links TRBV6-5 to TRBJ1-3; the table's D call, TRBD1, was not checked against the DNA. The germline gives CDR1 MNHEY, CDR2 SVGAGI. Termini included, the CDR3 measures 15 amino acids. CDR3 protein: CASSSSNRVENTIYF.

As for this clonotype: A much larger clone sits a single nucleotide away, making a read error possible. The chain couples TRBV16 to TRBJ2-1; 10 positions agree with TRBD1. Germline CDR1 KGHSY, CDR2 FQNENV. This CDR3 is built from 17 residues. CDR3 nucleotides: TGTACCAGCAGCCAATCTGGTTTACGGGACAGGGGTGGTGAGCAGTTCTTC. Protein product: CTSSQSGLRDRGGEQFF.

The chain uses TRBV27 and TRBJ1-4, with D hard to call. This CDR3 is 15 amino acids long. The germline gives CDR1 MNHEY, CDR2 SMNVEV (reference sequence). V was trimmed by 5 bases and J by 4 bases, leaving 14 bases between them. In DNA form, the CDR3 reads TGTGCCAGCAGTCGCGTTGGGAAGATTAATGAAAAACTGTTTTTT. It codes for CASSRVGKINEKLFF.

This clonotype was recorded only once. Given a much more abundant clone one base away, this may be a read error. This chain uses TRBV14 with TRBJ2-3; D not resolved. The CDR3 length is 15 residues. CDR1 is SGHDN and CDR2 is FVKESK in the germline V gene. The CDR3 region is CASSQDWRSTDAQYF. CDR3 in DNA: TGTGCCAGCAGCCAAGACTGGCGGAGCACAGATGCGCAGTATTTT.

This clonotype was observed many times. The rearrangement links TRBV15 to TRBJ1-2, with a tentative D call TRBD1 (5 bases). Trimming removed 0 bases at V and 2 bases at J, with 7 bases between. The CDR3 covers 14 residues. Germline assignment: CDR1 LNHNV and CDR2 YYDKDF (reference sequence). The CDR3 region is CATSRDYRNYGYTF. The CDR3 nucleotides read TGTGCCACCAGCAGAGACTACAGGAACTATGGCTACACCTTC.